This T cell receptor beta chain originates from a study of cytomegalovirus exposure and HLA in healthy donors. Germline-derived CDR1 and CDR2 are MDHEN and SYDVKM. The V gene lost 4 bases and the J gene lost 8 bases, with 11 bases spanning the gap. The CDR3 totals 12 residues. Vbeta (60) and Jbeta (13) primers were used in the PCR. Sequencing used immunoSEQ multiplex PCR; TCRdb keeps in-frame clones, though not all of them. The sample has roughly 120,000 clones, under 85% seen once; the top ten hold more than 1.5%. The TCR was taken from a woman aged 18-29 years in good health and CMV-seronegative. This chain links TRBV28 with TRBJ1-2; D is undetermined. The source material was PBMCs. CDR3 residues: CASSSRSRGYTF. The CDR3 nucleotides are TGTGCCAGCAGTTCCCGGTCCAGGGGCTACACCTTC.